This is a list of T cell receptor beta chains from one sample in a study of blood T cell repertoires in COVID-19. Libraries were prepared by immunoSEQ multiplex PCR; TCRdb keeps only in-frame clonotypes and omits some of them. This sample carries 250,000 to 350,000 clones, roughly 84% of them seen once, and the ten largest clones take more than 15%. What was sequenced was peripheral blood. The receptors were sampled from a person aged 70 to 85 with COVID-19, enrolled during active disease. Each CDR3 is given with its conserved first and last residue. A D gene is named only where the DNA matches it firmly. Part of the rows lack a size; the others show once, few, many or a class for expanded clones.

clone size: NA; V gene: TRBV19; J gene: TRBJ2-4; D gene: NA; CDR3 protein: CASSTASGVGNIQYF; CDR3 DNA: TGTGCCAGTAGTACCGCGTCAGGGGTAGGGAACATTCAGTACTTC
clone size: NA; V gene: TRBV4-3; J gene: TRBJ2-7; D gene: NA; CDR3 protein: CASSQDRQDYEQYF; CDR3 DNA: TGCGCCAGCAGCCAAGATAGACAGGACTACGAGCAGTACTTC
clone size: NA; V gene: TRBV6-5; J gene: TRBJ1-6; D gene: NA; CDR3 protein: CASSSFLNSPLHF; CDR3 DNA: TGTGCCAGCAGTTCTTTCCTTAATTCACCCCTCCACTTT
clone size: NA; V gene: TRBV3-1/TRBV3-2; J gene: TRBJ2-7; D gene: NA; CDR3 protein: CASSPRLYEQYF; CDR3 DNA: TGTGCCAGCAGCCCCAGACTGTACGAGCAGTACTTC
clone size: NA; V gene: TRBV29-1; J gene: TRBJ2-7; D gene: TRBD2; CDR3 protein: CSVVGSRASGSNEQYF; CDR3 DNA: TGCAGCGTTGTGGGTTCCAGGGCTAGCGGGAGTAACGAGCAGTACTTC
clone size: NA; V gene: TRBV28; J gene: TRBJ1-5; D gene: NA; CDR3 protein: CASSLMREVRGSLAQHF; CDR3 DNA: TGTGCCAGCAGTTTAATGCGCGAGGTGAGGGGGTCATTGGCCCAGCATTTT
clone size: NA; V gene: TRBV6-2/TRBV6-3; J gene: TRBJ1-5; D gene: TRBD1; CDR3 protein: CASSYSGQAGRPQHF; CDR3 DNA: TGTGCCAGCAGTTACTCGGGACAGGCAGGGCGGCCCCAGCATTTT
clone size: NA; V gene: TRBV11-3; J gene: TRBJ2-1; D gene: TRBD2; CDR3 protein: CASSLGPGGNNEQFF; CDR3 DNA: TGTGCCAGCAGCTTAGGCCCCGGGGGGAACAATGAGCAGTTCTTC
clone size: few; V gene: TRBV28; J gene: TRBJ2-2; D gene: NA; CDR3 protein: CASNGERAGELFF; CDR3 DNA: TGTGCCAGCAACGGGGAAAGGGCCGGGGAGCTGTTTTTT
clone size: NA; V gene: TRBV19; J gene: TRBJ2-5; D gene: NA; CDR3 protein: CASSRGETQYF; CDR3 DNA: TGTGCCAGTAGTCGCGGAGAGACCCAGTACTTC
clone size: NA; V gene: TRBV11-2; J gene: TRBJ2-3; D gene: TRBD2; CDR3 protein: CASSEVGTSTIRDTQYF; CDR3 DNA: TGTGCCAGCAGCGAAGTAGGGACTAGTACGATTAGGGATACGCAGTATTTT
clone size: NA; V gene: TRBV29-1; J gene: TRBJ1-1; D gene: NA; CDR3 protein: CSVEPLTGIEAFF; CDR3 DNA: TGCAGCGTTGAACCCCTCACAGGTATTGAAGCTTTCTTT
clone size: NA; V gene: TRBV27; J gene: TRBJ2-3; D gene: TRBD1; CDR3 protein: CASSVWDRASDTQYF; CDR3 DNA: TGTGCCAGCTCGGTCTGGGACAGGGCCTCGGATACGCAGTATTTT
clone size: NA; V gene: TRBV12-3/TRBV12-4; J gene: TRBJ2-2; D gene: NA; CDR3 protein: CASNEQGTGELFF; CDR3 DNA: TGTGCCAGCAATGAGCAGGGAACCGGGGAGCTGTTTTTT